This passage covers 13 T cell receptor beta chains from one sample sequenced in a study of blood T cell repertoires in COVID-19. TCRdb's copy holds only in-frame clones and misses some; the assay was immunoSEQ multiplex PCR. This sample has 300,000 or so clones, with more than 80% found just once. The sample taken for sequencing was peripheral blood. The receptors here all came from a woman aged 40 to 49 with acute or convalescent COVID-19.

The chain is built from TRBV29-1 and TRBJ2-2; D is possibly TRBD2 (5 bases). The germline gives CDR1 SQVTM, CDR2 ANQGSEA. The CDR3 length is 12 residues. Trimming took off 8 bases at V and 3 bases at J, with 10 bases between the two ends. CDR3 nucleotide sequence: TGCAGCACCCGGGGAGACACCGGGGAGCTGTTTTTT. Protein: CSTRGDTGELFF.

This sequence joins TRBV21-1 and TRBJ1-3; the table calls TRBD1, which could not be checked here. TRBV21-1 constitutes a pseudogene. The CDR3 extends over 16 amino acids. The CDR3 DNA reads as TGTGCCAGCAGCGCCTGGACAGGGGTCTCTGGAAACACCATATATTTT. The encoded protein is CASSAWTGVSGNTIYF.

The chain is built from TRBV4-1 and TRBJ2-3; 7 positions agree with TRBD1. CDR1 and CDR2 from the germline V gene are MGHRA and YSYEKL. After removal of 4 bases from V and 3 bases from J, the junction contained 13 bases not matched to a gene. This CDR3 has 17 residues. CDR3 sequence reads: CASSPLGRGGATDTQYF. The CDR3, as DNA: TGCGCCAGCAGCCCTCTCGGAAGAGGGGGCGCAACAGATACGCAGTATTTT.

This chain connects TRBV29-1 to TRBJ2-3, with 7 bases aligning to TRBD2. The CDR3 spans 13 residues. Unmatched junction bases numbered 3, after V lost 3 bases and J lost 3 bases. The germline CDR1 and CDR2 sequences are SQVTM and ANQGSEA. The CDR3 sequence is CSVERGRTDTQYF. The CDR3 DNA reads TGCAGCGTTGAGCGGGGGAGGACAGATACGCAGTATTTT.

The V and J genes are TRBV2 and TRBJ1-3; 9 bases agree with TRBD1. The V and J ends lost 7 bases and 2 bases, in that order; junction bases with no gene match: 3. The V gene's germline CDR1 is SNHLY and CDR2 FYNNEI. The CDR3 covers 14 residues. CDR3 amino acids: CASMGTGPGNTIYF. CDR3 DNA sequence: TGTGCCAGCATGGGGACAGGGCCTGGAAACACCATATATTTT.

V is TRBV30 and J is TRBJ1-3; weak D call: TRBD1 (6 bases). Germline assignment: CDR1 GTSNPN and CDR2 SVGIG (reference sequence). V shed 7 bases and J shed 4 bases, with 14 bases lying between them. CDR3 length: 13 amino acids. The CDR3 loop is CASDPGVGNTIYF. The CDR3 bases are TGTGCCTCGGACCCAGGGGTCGGAAACACCATATATTTT. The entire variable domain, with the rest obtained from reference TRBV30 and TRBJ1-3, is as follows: SQTIHQWPATLVQPVGSPLSLECTVEGTSNPNLYWYRQAAGRGLQLLFYSVGIGQISSEVPQNLSASRPQDRQFILSSKKLLLSDSGFYLCASDPGVGNTIYFGEGSWLTVV.

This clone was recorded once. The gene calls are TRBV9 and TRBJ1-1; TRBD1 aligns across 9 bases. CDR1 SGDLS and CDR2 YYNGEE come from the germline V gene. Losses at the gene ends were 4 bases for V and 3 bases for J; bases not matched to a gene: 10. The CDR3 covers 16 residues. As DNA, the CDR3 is TGTGCCAGCAGCTCCTGGACAGGGGTTAGTCACACTGAAGCTTTCTTT. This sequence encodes CASSSWTGVSHTEAFF.

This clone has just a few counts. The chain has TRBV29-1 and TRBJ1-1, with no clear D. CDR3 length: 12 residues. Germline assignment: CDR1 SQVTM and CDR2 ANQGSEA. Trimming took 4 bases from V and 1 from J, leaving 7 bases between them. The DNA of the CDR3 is TGCAGCGTTGTTATCGGGAACACTGAAGCTTTCTTT. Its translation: CSVVIGNTEAFF. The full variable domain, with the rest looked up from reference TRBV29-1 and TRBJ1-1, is SAVISQKPSRDICQRGTSLTIQCQVDSQVTMMFWYRQQPGQSLTLIATANQGSEATYESGFVIDKFPISRPNLTFSTLTVSNMSPEDSSIYLCSVVIGNTEAFFGQGTRLTVV.

This CDR3 reads CSVDRASGGARDRNEQFF. CDR3 in DNA: TGCAGCGTTGACAGGGCTAGCGGGGGGGCCAGGGATAGAAATGAGCAGTTCTTC. The chain employs TRBV29-1 and TRBJ2-1, with 12 nucleotides matching TRBD2. Germline V CDR1 and CDR2: SQVTM, ANQGSEA. The V segment lost 3 bases and the J segment 7 bases; nucleotides outside the gene matches: 16. This CDR3 has 18 amino acids.

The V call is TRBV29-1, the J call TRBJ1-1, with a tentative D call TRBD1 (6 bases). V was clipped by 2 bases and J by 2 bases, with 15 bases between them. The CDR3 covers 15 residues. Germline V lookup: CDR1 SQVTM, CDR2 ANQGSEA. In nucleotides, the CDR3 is TGCAGCGTTGAATCAGGGGCTATATCCAACACTGAAGCTTTCTTT. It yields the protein CSVESGAISNTEAFF. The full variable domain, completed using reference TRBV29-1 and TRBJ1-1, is SAVISQKPSRDICQRGTSLTIQCQVDSQVTMMFWYRQQPGQSLTLIATANQGSEATYESGFVIDKFPISRPNLTFSTLTVSNMSPEDSSIYLCSVESGAISNTEAFFGQGTRLTVV.

The CDR3 DNA follows: TGCAGCGTTGGGTTCAGGGGACGGGCAGATACGCAGTATTTT. Translating gives CSVGFRGRADTQYF. V and J are TRBV29-1 and TRBJ2-3; possibly TRBD1 for D (6 bases). Trimming removed 4 bases at V and 4 bases at J, with 15 bases between. The CDR3 has 14 amino acids. Germline V gene lookup returns CDR1 SQVTM and CDR2 ANQGSEA.

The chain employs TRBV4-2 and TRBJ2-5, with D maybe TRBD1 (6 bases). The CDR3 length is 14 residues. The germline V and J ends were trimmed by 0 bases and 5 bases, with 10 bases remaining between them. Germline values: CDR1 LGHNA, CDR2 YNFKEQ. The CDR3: CASSQEWGRETQYF. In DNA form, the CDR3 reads TGTGCCAGCAGCCAAGAATGGGGGCGCGAGACCCAGTACTTC.

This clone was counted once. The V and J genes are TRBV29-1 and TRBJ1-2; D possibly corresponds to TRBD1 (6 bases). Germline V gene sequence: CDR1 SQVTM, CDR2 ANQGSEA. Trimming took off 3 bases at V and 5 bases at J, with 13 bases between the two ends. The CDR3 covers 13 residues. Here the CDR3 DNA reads TGCAGCGTTGATGGGGACAATCGGTATGGCTACACCTTC. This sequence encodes CSVDGDNRYGYTF.